This record looks at one T cell receptor (beta chain) sequence and its context. The antigen remains unidentified. Clones were read by immunoSEQ multiplex PCR, and TCRdb kept only the in-frame ones, dropping some. The data show more than 250,000 clones, approximately 93% seen once. This record belongs to a study of T cell responses to AZD1222 COVID-19 vaccine. General study results and limits: Repertoires in all cases were sampled only once the peak T cell response had passed.

The source is an adult in good health. The material sequenced was peripheral blood, taken on day 0 of AZD1222 vaccination.

CDR3 residues: CASSPPGSGKSGGAYGYTF. CDR3 coding DNA: TGTGCCAGCAGTCCGCCAGGGTCCGGGAAAAGTGGTGGGGCCTATGGCTACACCTTC. The chain is built from TRBV28 and TRBJ1-2; tentatively, D is TRBD1 (5 bases). The V and J ends lost 5 bases and 4 bases respectively, with 29 bases between them. Per germline, CDR1 MDHEN and CDR2 SYDVKM. The CDR3 totals 19 residues.